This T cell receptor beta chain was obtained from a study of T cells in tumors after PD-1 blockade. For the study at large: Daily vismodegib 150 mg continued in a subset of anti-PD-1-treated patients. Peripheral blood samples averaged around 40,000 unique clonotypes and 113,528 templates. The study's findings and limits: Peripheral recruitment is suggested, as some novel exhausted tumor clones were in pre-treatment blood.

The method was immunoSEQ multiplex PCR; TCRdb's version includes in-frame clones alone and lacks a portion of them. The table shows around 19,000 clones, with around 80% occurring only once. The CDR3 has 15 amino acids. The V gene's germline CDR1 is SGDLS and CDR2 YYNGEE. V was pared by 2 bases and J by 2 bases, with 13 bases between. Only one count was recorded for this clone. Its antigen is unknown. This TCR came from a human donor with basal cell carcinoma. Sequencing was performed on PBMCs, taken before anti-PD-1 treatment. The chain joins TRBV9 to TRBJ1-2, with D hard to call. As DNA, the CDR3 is TGTGCCAGCAGCGTGGCCCTCCGGGGAAACTATGGCTACACCTTC. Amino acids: CASSVALRGNYGYTF.